One sample yielded the 29 T cell receptor beta chains listed below, sequenced in a study of beta chain features in type 1 diabetes. Expressed TCRB transcripts were sequenced because the entire RNA isolate underwent reverse transcription. Profiled with immunoSEQ multiplex PCR; TCRdb holds only in-frame clones, not every one. The table lists roughly 170,000 clones, approximately 13% of them singletons. Material for sequencing was central memory CD4+ T cells from blood. The receptors come from a woman between 18 and 30 years old in good health.

The DNA of the CDR3 is TGTGCTAGTGGTTTGACTAGCGGGAGTAGTGAGCAGTTCTTC. Translating gives CASGLTSGSSEQFF. The chain employs TRBV12-5 and TRBJ2-1, with 11 bases identical to TRBD2. Germline lookup yields CDR1 LGHNT and CDR2 FRNRAP. This CDR3 is built from 14 residues. The trim removed 2 bases at V and 9 bases at J, leaving 3 bases unmatched.

In its sample, this clone was seen a few times. J is TRBJ1-2 and V is TRBV18; 8 bases are a match to TRBD1. Looked up from germline, CDR1 is KGHSH and CDR2 is LQKENI. J gave up 7 bases and V 0 bases, and 7 bases lay outside the gene matches. This CDR3 has 15 residues. The CDR3, as DNA: TGTGCCAGCTCACCACCGGCCAGGGGGCAAACTGGCTACACCTTC. This encodes CASSPPARGQTGYTF.

A note on this clone: An end of the junction does not agree with germline; a read error may underlie this. The chain joins TRBV28 to TRBJ1-3; 7 positions match TRBD1. Looked up from germline, CDR1 is MDHEN and CDR2 is SYDVKM. The length of the CDR3 is 10 residues. The CDR3 region has the DNA TGTGCCAGCAGTGCTGACAGGGTAGATTTT. This sequence encodes CASSADRVDF.

In this sample, this clone turned up a few times. The genes are TRBV30 and TRBJ2-1; 8 positions agree with TRBD2. From germline, CDR1 is GTSNPN and CDR2 SVGIG (reference sequence). CDR3 length: 16 residues. Unmatched junction bases numbered 15, after V lost 3 bases and J lost 8 bases. CDR3 in DNA: TGTGCCTGGAGGGCGCTTCTCATAGCGGGGCGCGATGAGCAGTTCTTC. Its translation: CAWRALLIAGRDEQFF.

The chain couples TRBV5-5 to TRBJ2-1; the D is unclear. Germline values: CDR1 SGHKS, CDR2 YYEKEE (reference sequence). This CDR3 is 12 amino acids long. Trimming cost V 0 bases and J 7 bases, with 5 bases left between them. This chain's CDR3 is CASSLVRNEQFF. DNA of the CDR3: TGTGCCAGCAGCTTGGTGCGGAATGAGCAGTTCTTC.

This clone was counted a few times. The chain links TRBV2 to TRBJ2-7; 12 bases are shared with TRBD2. V was clipped by 6 bases and J by 6 bases; unmatched bases: 9. Germline CDR1 reads SNHLY; CDR2 reads FYNNEI. The CDR3 consists of 15 residues. The CDR3 sequence is CASRRLAGDSGEQYF. The CDR3 DNA reads as TGTGCCAGCAGAAGACTAGCGGGGGACTCTGGCGAGCAGTACTTC.

Only a few counts were recorded for this clone. V and J are TRBV4-2 and TRBJ2-1; 7 bases map to TRBD2. The germline gives CDR1 LGHNA, CDR2 YNFKEQ. The CDR3 extends over 14 amino acids. Germline trimming cut 1 base from V and 7 bases from J; bases unmatched to any gene: 4. CDR3 residues: CASSQVREYNEQFF. The CDR3 region has the DNA TGTGCCAGCAGCCAAGTGCGGGAGTATAATGAGCAGTTCTTC.

This clone was detected only a few times. The chain recombines TRBV6-1 with TRBJ2-7; 7 bases map to TRBD1. Germline V CDR1 and CDR2: MNHNS, SASEGT. The trim removed 3 bases at V and 7 bases at J, leaving 9 bases unmatched. CDR3 size: 14 residues. The CDR3 region is CASSDYRGAWEQYF. For the CDR3, the DNA is TGTGCCAGCAGTGATTACAGGGGCGCTTGGGAGCAGTACTTC.

CDR3: CASSVGRSTDQPQHF. CDR3 DNA sequence: TGTGCCAGCAGTGTAGGCAGGTCTACGGATCAGCCCCAGCATTTT. V usage is TRBV6-6 and J usage is TRBJ1-5; D gene ambiguous. V was trimmed by 5 bases and J by 5 bases, leaving 16 bases between them. The CDR3 has 15 amino acids. CDR1 is MNHNY, CDR2 SVGAGI, per germline (reference sequence).

This rearrangement joins TRBV5-1 to TRBJ2-7, with TRBD2 as a possible D gene (6 bases). V lost 0 bases to trimming and J lost 3 bases, with 10 bases between them. This CDR3 contains 14 residues. Germline CDR1 reads SGHRS; CDR2 reads YFSETQ. The CDR3 loop is CASSLVAGNYEQYF. In nucleotides, the CDR3 is TGCGCCAGCAGCTTGGTGGCGGGGAACTACGAGCAGTACTTC.

This clone showed up just a few times. The chain employs TRBV19 and TRBJ1-1; 8 bases align to TRBD1. Trimming at V came to 7 bases and at J to 6 bases, leaving 7 bases not matched to a gene. The V gene's germline CDR1 is LNHDA and CDR2 SQIVND (reference sequence). This CDR3 has 13 amino acids. The CDR3 protein is CASMVQGGAEAFF. The DNA of the CDR3 is TGTGCCAGTATGGTACAGGGGGGCGCTGAAGCTTTCTTT.

CDR3 loop: CASRGTSGRADTQYF. CDR3 DNA: TGTGCCAGCAGAGGGACTAGCGGGAGAGCAGATACGCAGTATTTT. The chain links TRBV7-9 to TRBJ2-3, with TRBD2 identical over 14 bases. The CDR3 has 15 residues. Germline CDR1 reads SEHNR; CDR2 reads FQNEAQ (reference sequence). The trim removed 6 bases at V and 4 bases at J, leaving 3 bases unmatched.

V gene TRBV5-4 combines with J gene TRBJ2-2; TRBD2 is a possible D gene (5 bases). The length of the CDR3 is 12 residues. Trimming took off 2 bases at V and 7 bases at J, with 6 bases between the two ends. Germline V gene data show CDR1 as SGHNT and CDR2 as YYREEE (reference sequence). The CDR3 nucleotides are TGTGCCAGCAGCTTTAGCGACGGGGAGCTGTTTTTT. Its protein is CASSFSDGELFF.

The gene calls are TRBV28 and TRBJ1-2; 8 bases align to TRBD1. CDR3 length: 17 amino acids. Trimming cost V 5 bases and J 4 bases; bases outside gene matches: 15. The germline V gene encodes CDR1 MDHEN and CDR2 SYDVKM. The CDR3 reads CASSPRQGQQGIYGYTF. DNA of the CDR3: TGTGCCAGCAGTCCCCGACAGGGGCAGCAGGGGATCTATGGCTACACCTTC.

This clone was seen a few times. The chain couples TRBV7-3 to TRBJ2-1; a weak D match, TRBD1 (6 bases). Germline assignment: CDR1 SGHTA and CDR2 FQGTGA. V gave up 5 bases and J gave up 6 bases, with 20 bases separating them. This CDR3 is built from 16 residues. The CDR3 reads CASSIQGEGRTNEQFF. CDR3 DNA sequence: TGTGCCAGCAGCATACAGGGAGAGGGAAGAACCAATGAGCAGTTCTTC. The full variable domain, rest sourced from reference TRBV7-3 and TRBJ2-1, is GAGVSQTPSNKVTEKGKYVELRCDPISGHTALYWYRQSLGQGPEFLIYFQGTGAADDSGLPNDRFFAVRPEGSVSTLKIQRTERGDSAVYLCASSIQGEGRTNEQFFGPGTRLTVL.

This clone was seen only a few times. The gene calls are TRBV25-1 and TRBJ2-3; 7 nucleotides agree with TRBD1. CDR3 length equals 16 residues. Germline assignment: CDR1 MGHDK and CDR2 SYGVNS. The V segment lost 1 base and the J segment 0 bases; nucleotides outside the gene matches: 4. CDR3 DNA: TGTGCCAGCAGTGAATCGACAGGGCCTAGCACAGATACGCAGTATTTT. Protein: CASSESTGPSTDTQYF. Complete variable domain (other parts from reference TRBV25-1 and TRBJ2-3): EADIYQTPRYLVIGTGKKITLECSQTMGHDKMYWYQQDPGMELHLIHYSYGVNSTEKGDLSSESTVSRIRTEHFPLTLESARPSHTSQYLCASSESTGPSTDTQYFGPGTRLTVL.

The DNA for the CDR3 is TGTGCCGCCCAGGAGAACACTGAAGCTTTCTTT. Translation: CAAQENTEAFF. The V call is TRBV10-3, the J call TRBJ1-1, with D unclear. Looked up from germline, CDR1 is ENHRY and CDR2 is SYGVKD. Trimming stripped 11 bases from V and 1 base from J, with 8 bases between. The CDR3 length is 11 residues.

This clone occurred many times. This chain connects TRBV30 to TRBJ1-1; 7 nucleotides match TRBD1. The CDR3 sequence is 15 residues long. Germline V CDR1 and CDR2: GTSNPN, SVGIG (reference sequence). V was pared by 2 bases and J by 3 bases, with 9 bases of the junction left unmatched. The CDR3 DNA sequence: TGTGCCTGGAGTTTTCGGACAGGATTATACACTGAAGCTTTCTTT. Its translation: CAWSFRTGLYTEAFF. Full variable domain (rest looked up from reference TRBV30 and TRBJ1-1): SQTIHQWPATLVQPVGSPLSLECTVEGTSNPNLYWYRQAAGRGLQLLFYSVGIGQISSEVPQNLSASRPQDRQFILSSKKLLLSDSGFYLCAWSFRTGLYTEAFFGQGTRLTVV.

The V call is TRBV29-1, the J call TRBJ2-2; D perhaps matches TRBD2 (5 bases). V lost 5 bases and J 1 base, leaving 17 bases between the germline ends. CDR3 length: 16 residues. Germline V gene lookup returns CDR1 SQVTM and CDR2 ANQGSEA. This chain's CDR3 is CSVHSSSTRNTGELFF. CDR3 DNA: TGCAGCGTTCATAGCTCGTCTACTAGGAACACCGGGGAGCTGTTTTTT.

The chain combines TRBV7-9 with TRBJ2-3, with 9 nucleotides matching TRBD2. The junction had 14 bases not matched to a gene; V was cut back by 4 bases and J by 0 bases. The CDR3 extends over 19 amino acids. Germline CDR1 SEHNR, CDR2 FQNEAQ (reference sequence). CDR3 loop: CASSSPIQTSGASTDTQYF. In nucleotides, the CDR3 is TGTGCCAGCAGCTCCCCAATCCAGACTAGCGGAGCTAGCACAGATACGCAGTATTTT. Supplemented by reference TRBV7-9 and TRBJ2-3, the full variable domain reads DTGVSQNPRHKITKRGQNVTFRCDPISEHNRLYWYRQTLGQGPEFLTYFQNEAQLEKSRLLSDRFSAERPKGSFSTLEIQRTEQGDSAMYLCASSSPIQTSGASTDTQYFGPGTRLTVL.

In this sample, this clone turned up a few times. The J gene is TRBJ1-1, the V gene TRBV28; D call uncertain. The ends were cut back, 5 bases at V and 4 bases at J, with 11 bases in the middle. Germline loops: CDR1 MDHEN, CDR2 SYDVKM. CDR3 length: 13 residues. The CDR3 region has the DNA TGTGCCAGCAGTCGGTGGGCATCCACTGAAGCTTTCTTT. Its translation: CASSRWASTEAFF.

This chain uses TRBV14 with TRBJ2-5; D perhaps matches TRBD2 (6 bases). The CDR3 runs to 15 residues. Germline loops: CDR1 SGHDN, CDR2 FVKESK. V lost 3 bases to trimming and J lost 1 base, with 12 bases between them. CDR3: CASSHVGSRQETQYF. CDR3 nucleotides: TGTGCCAGCAGCCACGTCGGGAGCCGCCAAGAGACCCAGTACTTC.

This clone appeared a few times. J is TRBJ2-2 and V is TRBV30, with 10 bases matching TRBD1. Germline loops: CDR1 GTSNPN, CDR2 SVGIG (reference sequence). With 8 bases clipped from V and 7 bases from J, the junction kept 10 bases outside the gene matches. This CDR3 contains 14 residues. CDR3 in DNA: TGTGCCGCCAAACCGACAGGGGGCGGCGGGGAGCTGTTTTTT. Translation gives CAAKPTGGGGELFF.

CDR3: CASSESGLSGANVLTF. The CDR3 nucleotides are TGTGCCAGCAGTGAATCAGGACTCTCGGGGGCCAACGTCCTGACTTTC. The chain uses TRBV2 and TRBJ2-6, with TRBD2 as a possible D gene (5 bases). V lost 2 bases and J lost 4, with 12 bases in between. CDR1 SNHLY and CDR2 FYNNEI come from the germline V gene. This CDR3 has 16 amino acids.

This clone was counted a few times. V is TRBV30 and J is TRBJ2-7, with 9 bases aligning to TRBD2. Per the germline V gene, CDR1 is GTSNPN and CDR2 is SVGIG (reference sequence). The CDR3 has 14 residues. Unmatched junction bases numbered 7, after V lost 4 bases and J lost 3 bases. The CDR3 region is CAWTVAGVGYEQYF. In DNA form, the CDR3 reads TGTGCCTGGACGGTAGCGGGAGTAGGCTACGAGCAGTACTTC. The entire variable domain, with the rest obtained from reference TRBV30 and TRBJ2-7, is as follows: SQTIHQWPATLVQPVGSPLSLECTVEGTSNPNLYWYRQAAGRGLQLLFYSVGIGQISSEVPQNLSASRPQDRQFILSSKKLLLSDSGFYLCAWTVAGVGYEQYFGPGTRLTVT.

The chain employs TRBV6-5 and TRBJ2-2; tentatively, D is TRBD1 (6 bases). V was trimmed by 1 base and J by 4 bases, leaving 10 bases between them. Per germline, CDR1 MNHEY and CDR2 SVGAGI. CDR3 length equals 15 residues. The CDR3 bases are TGTGCCAGCAGTTACTGGGGCAGGGGCACCGGGGAGCTGTTTTTT. Its translation is CASSYWGRGTGELFF.

J is TRBJ2-3 and V is TRBV28, with 7 positions matching TRBD2. This CDR3 spans 16 amino acids. With 6 bases clipped from V and 2 bases from J, the junction kept 11 bases outside the gene matches. CDR1 is MDHEN and CDR2 is SYDVKM in the germline V gene. CDR3 sequence (DNA): TGTGCCAGCAGCCTTCTAGCTACTAGCGCCACAGATACGCAGTATTTT. Encoded protein: CASSLLATSATDTQYF. The variable domain in full, with the rest retrieved from reference TRBV28 and TRBJ2-3, is DVKVTQSSRYLVKRTGEKVFLECVQDMDHENMFWYRQDPGLGLRLIYFSYDVKMKEKGDIPEGYSVSREKKERFSLILESASTNQTSMYLCASSLLATSATDTQYFGPGTRLTVL.

The table lists this clone with a few counts. V usage is TRBV9 and J usage is TRBJ2-2, with 8 bases matching TRBD2. Unmatched junction bases numbered 15, after V lost 3 bases and J lost 5 bases. The CDR3 has 18 amino acids. Germline V lookup: CDR1 SGDLS, CDR2 YYNGEE. In DNA, the CDR3 is TGTGCCAGCAGCGATCCCGTAGGTCGGGAGGGCGCGACCGGGGAGCTGTTTTTT. It codes for CASSDPVGREGATGELFF. Based on the CDR3 plus reference TRBV9 and TRBJ2-2, the full variable domain is DSGVTQTPKHLITATGQRVTLRCSPRSGDLSVYWYQQSLDQGLQFLIQYYNGEERAKGNILERFSAQQFPDLHSELNLSSLELGDSALYFCASSDPVGREGATGELFFGEGSRLTVL.

The chain joins TRBV2 to TRBJ2-1; tentatively, D is TRBD2 (5 bases). Germline V lookup: CDR1 SNHLY, CDR2 FYNNEI. The germline V and J ends were trimmed by 4 bases and 3 bases, with 7 bases remaining between them. The CDR3 runs 13 residues. CDR3 residues: CASSAAGYNEQFF. The CDR3 region has the DNA TGTGCCAGCAGTGCGGCGGGCTACAATGAGCAGTTCTTC.